The rows below give T cell receptor beta chains drawn from one sample of a study of T cell changes during pregnancy in multiple sclerosis. The protocol was immunoSEQ multiplex PCR, while the TCRdb copy is restricted to in-frame clones and leaves out a portion. The sample shows 50,000 or so clones, about 90% of them seen only once. This specimen consisted of CD4+ T cells from peripheral blood mononuclear cells, obtained after pregnancy. Source of these receptors: a female donor in good health, enrolled as a control in a pregnancy study. The CDR3 runs from the conserved cysteine through the conserved F or W. The size of a clone is reported for some rows only, either as once, few or many, or as a class for expanded clones.

clone_size v_call cdr3_aa
NA TRBV7-7 CASRTGETGELFF
NA TRBV4-1 CASSQTERTGATNEKLFF
once TRBV11-2 CASSLGPGYEQYF
NA TRBV5-1 CASSPGQNYGYTF
NA TRBV6-1 CASSAARTDQPQHF
once TRBV5-4 CASSFGGMGGYTF
NA TRBV2 CASSATDTNYGYTF
NA TRBV4-2 CASSLNRGGETQYF
NA TRBV13 CASSLGPPGAYEQYF
NA TRBV2 CASSLDGIDTEAFF
NA TRBV6-5 CASSYLDRTDTQYF
NA TRBV18 CASSPNGLAGSPFFSTDTQYF
NA TRBV6-5 CASSGDSNEQFF
NA TRBV19 CASSIEGLVNEQFF
NA TRBV29-1 CSAGGERLFF
few TRBV30 CAWSVQGPQHF
NA TRBV7-2 CASSLVGGNEKLFF
NA TRBV7-2 CASRQPPYSGNTIYF
NA TRBV6-1 CASSPVFSGIAEAFF
NA TRBV7-2 CASSLANSVGYGYTF
NA TRBV9 CASSAASAGGTETQYF
NA TRBV18 CASSPGQGTDTQYF
once TRBV18 CASSPYTGFLNTEAFF
NA TRBV4-1 CASSHPTGKNIQYF
NA TRBV7-7 CASSLGQGLDTGELFF
NA TRBV4-3 CASSPSERGGYNEQFF
NA TRBV20-1 CSAYYNEQFF
NA TRBV13 CASSFNGREANYGYTF
NA TRBV5-6 CASSTRTSGGTDTQYF
NA TRBV6-6 CASSYGEGVGTDTQYF
NA TRBV6-1 CASSEMGRGDYGYTF
NA TRBV15 CATSRDLGRGQYF
NA TRBV7-8 CASTPFLQGEKLFF
NA TRBV27 CASRQGWEYNEQFF
once TRBV10-3 CAIMPPGEDTQYF
NA TRBV9 CASSVGAGKQPQHF
NA TRBV30 CAWGQGTRLYNSPLHF
NA TRBV7-2 CASSWQPSGQRGNSYEQYF
NA TRBV12-5 CASGLVQGEQYF
NA TRBV9 CASSPGWRGGANEQFF
NA TRBV5-4 CASSHPDRPEQYF
NA TRBV9 CASSVGGTSGGQETQYF
once TRBV9 CASSVGTVDSGANVLTF
NA TRBV4-3 CASSHLRRGLSSEKLFF
NA TRBV30 CAWSGTTTSYEQYF
NA TRBV7-2 CASSPSSYNEQFF
NA TRBV27 CATRDRVDTGELFF
NA TRBV7-2 CASSPRQGGGSPLHF
NA TRBV29-1 CSVTSGGAGEQFF
once TRBV25-1 CASIPGVGPGDTQYF
NA TRBV9 CASQKSPHQETQYF